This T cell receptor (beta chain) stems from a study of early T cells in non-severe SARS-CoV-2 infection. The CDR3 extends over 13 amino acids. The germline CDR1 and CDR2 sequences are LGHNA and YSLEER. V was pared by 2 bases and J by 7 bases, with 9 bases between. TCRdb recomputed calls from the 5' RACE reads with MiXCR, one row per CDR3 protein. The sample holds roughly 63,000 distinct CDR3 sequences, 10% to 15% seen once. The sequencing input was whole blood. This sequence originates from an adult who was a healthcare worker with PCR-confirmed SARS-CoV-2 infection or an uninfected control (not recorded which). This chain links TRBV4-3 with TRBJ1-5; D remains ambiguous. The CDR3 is CASSQHNPQPQHF. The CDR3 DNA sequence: TGCGCCAGCAGCCAACACAACCCACAGCCCCAGCATTTT.